These 30 T cell receptor beta chains originate from one sample sequenced in a study of T cells in Graves' hyperthyroidism and ophthalmopathy. Amplification yielded TCR beta CDR3 regions, with RNA transcripts as the source. The HTBI primer set served for first-round RT-PCR of the TCR CDR3. From the multiplex PCR reads, TCRdb called clonotypes with MiXCR, one entry per CDR3 protein. The profile shows 410,000 or so distinct CDR3 sequences, roughly 15% of them singletons. The sample consisted of blood. The receptors were sampled from a man younger than 35 with Graves' ophthalmopathy.

The rearrangement uses TRBV27 and TRBJ1-1, with D hard to call. The V end was cut by 3 bases, the J end by 0 bases, with 17 bases between. The CDR3 has 17 amino acids. Per germline, CDR1 MNHEY and CDR2 SMNVEV (reference sequence). CDR3 loop: CASSFRGLQEMNTEAFF. The CDR3 coding sequence is TGTGCCAGCAGTTTTAGAGGGTTGCAGGAGATGAACACTGAAGCTTTCTTT.

Ten or more counts support this clonotype. This chain links TRBV3-1 with TRBJ1-5; D is undetermined. The CDR3 is made up of 14 amino acids. Germline lookup yields CDR1 LGHDT and CDR2 YNNKEL (reference sequence). Trimming cost V 0 bases and J 3 bases, with 6 bases left between them. CDR3 coding DNA: TGTGCCAGCAGCCAAGATTGGTCCAATCAGCCCCAGCATTTT. This sequence encodes CASSQDWSNQPQHF.

The V and J genes are TRBV29-1 and TRBJ2-7; D not resolved. This CDR3 comprises 12 residues. Looked up from germline, CDR1 is SQVTM and CDR2 is ANQGSEA. Trimming stripped 4 bases from V and 1 base from J, with 8 bases between. The CDR3, as DNA: TGCAGCGTTGGTCAGGTATCCTACGAGCAGTACTTC. Protein product: CSVGQVSYEQYF.

This clonotype has at least ten counts. The chain links TRBV29-1 to TRBJ2-3, with 7 bases aligning to TRBD2. The V gene end was trimmed by 0 bases and the J gene end by 2 bases; junction bases not matched to a gene: 8. The CDR3 loop spans 16 amino acids. The germline V gene has CDR1 SQVTM and CDR2 ANQGSEA. In DNA, the CDR3 is TGCAGCGTTGAAGACCTACTAGCGTCCCACACAGATACGCAGTATTTT. It codes for CSVEDLLASHTDTQYF.

This clonotype came up many times. The V gene is TRBV29-1, the J gene TRBJ2-3; 7 bases are shared with TRBD1. Germline V CDR1 and CDR2: SQVTM, ANQGSEA. There are 17 residues in the CDR3. Losses at the gene ends were 6 bases for V and 0 bases for J; bases not matched to a gene: 15. Written as DNA, the CDR3 is TGCAGCGTGGGCCTACTCTGGGACAGTACTAGCACAGATACGCAGTATTTT. Protein sequence: CSVGLLWDSTSTDTQYF.

This clonotype has just a few counts. The gene calls are TRBV11-1 and TRBJ2-7; tentatively, D is TRBD2 (6 bases). Per germline, CDR1 SGHAT and CDR2 FQDESV (reference sequence). Trimming took 5 bases from V and 2 from J, leaving 16 bases between them. The CDR3 sequence is 15 residues long. The CDR3 nucleotides read TGTGCCAGCAGCCAACGGGACTCTGTAGCCTACGAGCAGTACTTC. It specifies CASSQRDSVAYEQYF.

This clonotype has ten or more counts. The chain joins TRBV3-1 to TRBJ2-7; D possibly corresponds to TRBD2 (5 bases). This CDR3 is 11 amino acids long. Germline V lookup: CDR1 LGHDT, CDR2 YNNKEL (reference sequence). With 8 bases removed from V and 3 bases from J, the gap between germline ends came to 8 bases. CDR3 residues: CASCGLYEQYF. The CDR3 DNA is TGTGCCAGCTGTGGACTCTACGAGCAGTACTTC.

Many counts were recorded for this clonotype. The J gene is TRBJ2-7, the V gene TRBV12-3 or TRBV12-4, with 9 bases identical to TRBD2. The CDR3 runs 12 residues. V was clipped by 9 bases and J by 6 bases; unmatched bases: 6. The CDR3 nucleotides are TGTGCCAGTAAGGCGGGAGGGACCGAGCAGTACTTC. Protein sequence: CASKAGGTEQYF.

The J gene is TRBJ2-7, the V gene TRBV20-1; 7 nucleotides align to TRBD1. Germline loops: CDR1 DFQATT, CDR2 SNEGSKA (reference sequence). Trimming cost V 8 bases and J 3 bases; bases outside gene matches: 7. The CDR3 loop spans 12 amino acids. The CDR3 is CSMTGFGYEQYF. DNA for the CDR3: TGCAGTATGACAGGGTTTGGCTACGAGCAGTACTTC.

The rearrangement links TRBV5-1 to TRBJ2-5, with D perhaps TRBD2 (5 bases). CDR1 and CDR2 from the germline V gene are SGHRS and YFSETQ. Trimming cost V 5 bases and J 2 bases, with 10 bases left between them. CDR3 length: 13 amino acids. CDR3 in DNA: TGCGCCAGCAGGCCTAGCCTTCAAGAGACCCAGTACTTC. Translated, it gives CASRPSLQETQYF.

This clonotype was seen ten or more times. The chain links TRBV20-1 to TRBJ1-4; weak D call: TRBD1 (5 bases). Germline lookup yields CDR1 DFQATT and CDR2 SNEGSKA (reference sequence). V was shortened by 7 bases and J by 1 base, with 10 bases between the two germline ends. CDR3 length equals 13 residues. The CDR3 here is CSVTTVTNEKLFF. The CDR3 bases are TGCAGTGTGACGACAGTAACTAATGAAAAACTGTTTTTT.

This clonotype was found many times. The CDR3 is CASSATGAYYEQYF. DNA of the CDR3: TGTGCCAGCAGCGCCACGGGAGCCTACTACGAGCAGTACTTC. The V call is TRBV5-6, the J call TRBJ2-7, with D maybe TRBD2 (6 bases). The ends were cut back, 4 bases at V and 3 bases at J, with 14 bases in the middle. CDR3 length: 14 amino acids. Per the germline V gene, CDR1 is SGHDT and CDR2 is YYEEEE.

The chain joins TRBV2 to TRBJ1-1; 9 nucleotides align to TRBD1. The CDR3 has 13 amino acids. J was trimmed by 11 bases and V by 6 bases; bases with no gene match: 10. Germline CDR1 SNHLY, CDR2 FYNNEI. For the CDR3, the DNA is TGTGCCAGCAGGGGACAGGGTCTGGTGGGGGCTTTCTTT. Protein product: CASRGQGLVGAFF.

This clonotype has a count of ten or more. This chain links TRBV30 with TRBJ2-3, with D unresolved. The V gene lost 7 bases and the J gene lost 6 bases, with 11 bases spanning the gap. The CDR3 is 11 amino acids. Germline CDR1 GTSNPN, CDR2 SVGIG (reference sequence). DNA for the CDR3: TGTGCCTTGATTGCCGTTGATACGCAGTATTTT. Translated: CALIAVDTQYF.

The chain has TRBV5-1 and TRBJ2-3, with 9 bases that match TRBD2. From germline, CDR1 is SGHRS and CDR2 YFSETQ. The CDR3 is 14 residues long. V shed 5 bases and J 5 bases; nucleotides not matched to a gene: 6. This CDR3 reads CASRHGLAKDTQYF. The CDR3 bases are TGCGCCAGCAGACACGGACTAGCGAAAGATACGCAGTATTTT.

The chain has TRBV5-4 and TRBJ2-7; 9 bases map to TRBD2. The CDR3 consists of 15 residues. Germline-derived CDR1 and CDR2 are SGHNT and YYREEE (reference sequence). J gave up 2 bases and V 4 bases, and 7 bases lay outside the gene matches. The CDR3 DNA reads as TGTGCCAGCAGCCCATATAGCGGGGGCCCCTACGAGCAGTACTTC. It yields the protein CASSPYSGGPYEQYF.

CDR3 loop: CASSQEQSVGSSYNEQFF. The CDR3 region has the DNA TGCGCCAGCAGCCAAGAACAGTCTGTCGGGAGTTCCTACAATGAGCAGTTCTTC. V is TRBV4-1 and J is TRBJ2-1, with TRBD2 as a possible D gene (6 bases). The germline V gene has CDR1 MGHRA and CDR2 YSYEKL. Trimming stripped 0 bases from V and 1 base from J, with 16 bases between. This CDR3 comprises 18 residues.

This clonotype has just a few counts. The chain joins TRBV7-9 to TRBJ2-5; 12 nucleotides line up with TRBD2. Germline trimming cut 5 bases from V and 2 bases from J; bases unmatched to any gene: 6. The CDR3 runs to 16 residues. The germline gives CDR1 SEHNR, CDR2 FQNEAQ (reference sequence). The CDR3 reads CASSPLGLAGQETQYF. The CDR3 coding sequence is TGTGCCAGCAGCCCCCTTGGACTAGCGGGACAAGAGACCCAGTACTTC.

This clonotype was counted at least ten times. This chain joins TRBV5-6 and TRBJ2-4; 7 bases agree with TRBD1. The junction had 16 bases not matched to a gene; V was cut back by 4 bases and J by 0 bases. From germline, CDR1 is SGHDT and CDR2 YYEEEE. This CDR3 comprises 19 residues. CDR3 sequence: CASSPRARGRELAKNIQYF. The DNA of the CDR3 is TGTGCCAGCAGCCCGCGGGCTAGGGGGCGAGAACTAGCCAAAAACATTCAGTACTTC.

This clonotype has a count of ten or more. The V gene is TRBV7-9, the J gene TRBJ2-1; 8 nucleotides agree with TRBD1. The CDR3 totals 13 residues. The V and J ends lost 3 bases and 10 bases, in that order; junction bases with no gene match: 5. CDR1 and CDR2 (germline): SEHNR, FQNEAQ (reference sequence). The CDR3 is CASSFWTGNEQFF. CDR3 nucleotides: TGTGCCAGCAGCTTCTGGACAGGGAACGAGCAGTTCTTC.

In its sample, this clonotype was seen many times. The chain uses TRBV12-3 or TRBV12-4 and TRBJ1-2; 7 bases match TRBD1. V lost 5 bases to trimming and J lost 3 bases; unmatched junction nucleotides: 9. The CDR3 is 15 amino acids. CDR3 protein: CASSHSTGLDYGYTF. As DNA, the CDR3 is TGTGCCAGCAGTCACTCGACAGGGTTGGACTATGGCTACACCTTC.

This chain links TRBV12-3 or TRBV12-4 with TRBJ2-1, with unresolved D. V dropped 0 bases and J dropped 7 bases, with 10 bases sitting between them. CDR3 length: 14 residues. CDR3 sequence: CASSLALLGNEQFF. CDR3 nucleotide sequence: TGTGCCAGCAGTTTAGCTCTACTGGGGAATGAGCAGTTCTTC.

In its sample, this clonotype was seen many times. This chain's CDR3 is CASSLARQTGTIGNTIYF. In DNA, the CDR3 is TGTGCCAGCAGCTTAGCTAGGCAGACAGGGACAATTGGAAACACCATATATTTT. This chain uses TRBV7-8 with TRBJ1-3, with TRBD1 matching 7 bases. The CDR3 sequence is 18 residues long. Germline V gene sequence: CDR1 SGHVS, CDR2 FQNEAQ. With 0 bases clipped from V and 3 bases from J, the junction kept 11 bases outside the gene matches.

This clonotype was counted many times. The CDR3 loop reads CASSLGQNSPLHF. The CDR3, as DNA: TGTGCCAGCAGTTTGGGGCAAAATTCACCCCTCCACTTT. The rearrangement uses TRBV12-3 or TRBV12-4 and TRBJ1-6; TRBD1 is a possible D gene (5 bases). Deletions cut 3 bases from V and 7 bases from J, with 7 bases between. The CDR3 has 13 residues.

CDR3 nucleotides: TGCAGTGCTAGTACGGGACTAGCGGGAGTTCTTGAGCAGTTCTTC. It codes for CSASTGLAGVLEQFF. The rearrangement uses TRBV20-1 and TRBJ2-1; TRBD2 agrees at 14 bases. This CDR3 has 15 amino acids. The V segment lost 3 bases and the J segment 9 bases; nucleotides outside the gene matches: 7. The germline gives CDR1 DFQATT, CDR2 SNEGSKA (reference sequence).

Many counts were recorded for this clonotype. The chain is built from TRBV7-2 and TRBJ1-2; 8 nucleotides agree with TRBD1. The CDR3 is made up of 14 amino acids. The V segment lost 5 bases and the J segment 6 bases; nucleotides outside the gene matches: 8. Looked up from germline, CDR1 is SGHTA and CDR2 is FQGNSA. The CDR3 nucleotides read TGTGCCAGCAGCGCACAGGGGGATAGTCATGGCTACACCTTC. Translating gives CASSAQGDSHGYTF.

This clonotype has more than one count but fewer than ten. Its ends do not fully match the called genes, so a read error is possible. The chain joins TRBV5-8 to TRBJ2-1, with a tentative D call TRBD1 (5 bases). Germline CDR1 is SGHTS and CDR2 is YDEGEE. The CDR3 runs to 13 residues. As DNA, the CDR3 is TGTGCCAGCAGCTTGGAGCGTTCGCAGGGTCGTGTCTTC. Amino acids: CASSLERSQGRVF.

This clonotype showed up many times. J is TRBJ2-5 and V is TRBV12-3 or TRBV12-4, with 7 bases fitting TRBD1. The V and J ends lost 5 bases and 1 base, in that order; junction bases with no gene match: 4. CDR3 length: 14 residues. In DNA, the CDR3 is TGTGCCAGCAGTCCTACAGGGGTCCAAGAGACCCAGTACTTC. Encoded protein: CASSPTGVQETQYF.

This clonotype was detected a few times. The V call is TRBV5-4, the J call TRBJ1-3, with 7 bases identical to TRBD1. The V gene end was trimmed by 2 bases and the J gene end by 0 bases; junction bases not matched to a gene: 2. The CDR3 totals 15 residues. In germline, CDR1 is SGHNT, CDR2 YYREEE (reference sequence). The DNA of the CDR3 is TGTGCCAGCAGCTTACAGGGGTACTCTGGAAACACCATATATTTT. Translated, it gives CASSLQGYSGNTIYF.

This clonotype was seen at least ten times. The V gene is TRBV7-9, the J gene TRBJ2-5; D not certain. The CDR3 contains 15 residues. Germline V gene sequence: CDR1 SEHNR, CDR2 FQNEAQ (reference sequence). The ends were cut back, 1 base at V and 3 bases at J, with 12 bases in the middle. Here the CDR3 reads CASSLVLGEEETQYF. The DNA of the CDR3 is TGTGCCAGCAGCTTAGTCCTTGGTGAAGAAGAGACCCAGTACTTC.